The 18 T cell receptor beta chains in this list originate from one sample, sequenced in a study of tumor-infiltrating lymphocytes in primary liver carcinoma. Reverse transcription of approximately 500 ng total RNA with a constant-region primer produced TCR beta cDNA. Each TCR beta library was derived from three nested multiplex PCR rounds that employed slightly modified ARM-PCR. The first two PCR rounds used TRBV1-TRBV30 primers with a Cbeta primer, approximately 9 cycles each. TCRdb re-called the multiplex PCR reads through MiXCR, storing one row per CDR3 protein. The profile shows about 200,000 distinct CDR3 sequences, less than 75% of them singletons. Unsorted whole blood yielded the blood RNA, and germline DNA was also extracted. Sequenced sample: peripheral blood. These receptors were obtained from a woman aged 60-75 years with primary liver carcinoma and hepatitis B virus infection.

Concerning this clonotype itself: Likely a read error: the CDR3 ends without its conserved phenylalanine or tryptophan. The V gene is TRBV11-1, the J gene TRBJ2-2; no reliable D call. From germline, CDR1 is SGHAT and CDR2 FQDESV (reference sequence). This CDR3 is 17 amino acids long. Trimming pared 1 base from V and 0 bases from J, leaving 12 bases between. CDR3 in DNA: TGTGCCAGCAGCTTAGAGGGCCACCCGTCGAACACCGGGGAGCTGTTTTAT. Translating it yields CASSLEGHPSNTGELFY.

This clonotype was seen more than once but under ten times. The V and J genes are TRBV28 and TRBJ1-1; 8 nucleotides align to TRBD1. V lost 7 bases to trimming and J lost 5 bases; unmatched junction nucleotides: 3. The germline V gene has CDR1 MDHEN and CDR2 SYDVKM. The CDR3 loop spans 12 amino acids. This CDR3 is CASTRQGTEAFF. DNA for the CDR3: TGTGCCAGCACGAGACAGGGGACTGAAGCTTTCTTT.

Of note for this clonotype: The junction departs from the called germline gene at one end, perhaps through a read error. The J gene is TRBJ2-5, the V gene TRBV5-1; D is possibly TRBD1 (5 bases). The V gene's germline CDR1 is SGHRS and CDR2 YFSETQ. This CDR3 has 14 amino acids. For the CDR3, the DNA is TGCGTCAGCAAGTTGACAGTGCGGCAAGAGACCCAGTACTTC. This gives the protein CVSKLTVRQETQYF. The full variable domain, its missing parts supplied by reference TRBV5-1 and TRBJ2-5, is KAGVTQTPRYLIKTRGQQVTLSCSPISGHRSVSWYQQTPGQGLQFLFEYFSETQRNKGNFPGRFSGRQFSNSRSEMNVSTLELGDSALYLCVSKLTVRQETQYFGPGTRLLVL.

Concerning this clonotype: One base away lies a much larger clone, so this may be a sequencing read error. The CDR3 DNA reads TGTGCCATCAGTGAAGGGCCAGCGGGAGACTCCTACGAGCAGTGCTTC. Protein product: CAISEGPAGDSYEQCF. The chain carries TRBV10-3 and TRBJ2-7; 8 bases are shared with TRBD2. Germline V gene sequence: CDR1 ENHRY, CDR2 SYGVKD. This CDR3 region has 16 residues.

In regard to this clonotype: An end of the junction does not agree with germline; a read error may underlie this. V and J are TRBV28 and TRBJ1-2; no firm D call. Germline values: CDR1 MDHEN, CDR2 SYDVKM. This CDR3 contains 15 residues. CDR3 DNA sequence: TGTGCCAGTAGTTTTATGCTCACCTCTAACTATGGCTACACCTTC. Translated, it gives CASSFMLTSNYGYTF.

A remark on this clonotype: A read error may account for a junction end that differs from germline. V is TRBV12-3 or TRBV12-4 and J is TRBJ2-1, with D possibly being TRBD1 or TRBD2 (5 bases each). The CDR3 covers 17 residues. The CDR3 nucleotides are TGTGCCAGCAGTCTTCGTCTCAGGACGGGGCCCACCAATGAGCAGTCCTTC. It specifies CASSLRLRTGPTNEQSF.

This clonotype was seen ten or more times. The chain carries TRBV6-5 and TRBJ1-6; D gene unclear. This CDR3 region has 12 residues. The V gene's germline CDR1 is MNHEY and CDR2 SVGAGI. V dropped 2 bases and J dropped 6 bases, with 2 bases sitting between them. Here the CDR3 DNA reads TGTGCCAGCAGTTACGCTAATTCACCCCTCCACTTT. Translated, it gives CASSYANSPLHF.

As to this clonotype: The CDR3 does not end in the conserved phenylalanine or tryptophan, so this is likely a read error. This chain joins TRBV5-5 and TRBJ2-3, with 15 bases lining up with TRBD2. In germline, CDR1 is SGHKS, CDR2 YYEKEE (reference sequence). The V gene end was trimmed by 6 bases and the J gene end by 3 bases; junction bases not matched to a gene: 5. The CDR3 spans 16 residues. In DNA, the CDR3 is TGTGCCAGCACTTCCGGGACTAGCGGGGGGACAGATACGCAGTATTAT. This gives the protein CASTSGTSGGTDTQYY.

This chain uses TRBV7-8 with TRBJ2-7; possible D gene TRBD1, 5 bases. The V gene lost 10 bases and the J gene lost 3 bases, with 16 bases spanning the gap. CDR1 is SGHVS and CDR2 is FQNEAQ in the germline V gene. The CDR3 spans 13 residues. The CDR3 is CANTSDSLYEQYF. In DNA form, the CDR3 reads TGTGCCAACACCTCTGACAGCCTCTACGAGCAGTACTTC.

The sample holds one count of this clonotype. One base away lies a much larger clone, so this may be a sequencing read error. The chain couples TRBV6-1 to TRBJ2-5; D might be TRBD1 (5 bases). This CDR3 has 13 residues. CDR1 MNHNS and CDR2 SASEGT come from the germline V gene. V lost 8 bases to trimming and J lost 0 bases, with 10 bases between them. DNA for the CDR3: TGTGCCAGCGTACGACAGTACCAAGAGACCCAGTACTTC. Translating it yields CASVRQYQETQYF.

Worth noting for this clonotype: A single base separates this from a much larger clone, so it may be a read error. The conserved final phenylalanine or tryptophan is absent from the CDR3, which likely points to a read error. CDR3 DNA: TGCGCCAGCAACGGGAAACAGGGAGTTTCCATGAACACTGAAGCTTTCATT. Translation: CASNGKQGVSMNTEAFI. V is TRBV10-2 and J is TRBJ1-1; TRBD1 is a possible D gene (6 bases). The V and J ends lost 7 bases and 0 bases respectively, with 21 bases between them. From germline, CDR1 is WSHSY and CDR2 SAAADI. The CDR3 sequence is 17 residues long.

Concerning this clonotype: An end of the junction does not agree with germline; a read error may underlie this. The DNA for the CDR3 is TGTGTCAGCAGCTTAGCGGGGACAGCGTTGGGCGAGCAGTACTTC. Its protein is CVSSLAGTALGEQYF. The chain recombines TRBV11-3 with TRBJ2-7; a possible D gene is TRBD2 (8 bases). Germline assignment: CDR1 SGHNT and CDR2 YENEEA. The CDR3 sequence is 15 residues long.

In the case of this clonotype: One junction end disagrees with the germline gene, perhaps due to a read error. The V call is TRBV6-2 or TRBV6-3, the J call TRBJ2-1, with D unclear. The V gene's germline CDR1 is MNHEY and CDR2 SVGEGT. The CDR3 length is 12 residues. The CDR3 region has the DNA TGTGCCAGCAGTGCCACTTCTATAGAGCACTTCTTC. It is translated as CASSATSIEHFF.

Of note for this clonotype: This could be a read error, since a much larger clone is one nucleotide away. The V and J genes are TRBV4-1 and TRBJ2-5, with TRBD1 matching over 8 bases. Germline values: CDR1 MGHRA, CDR2 YSYEKL. With 7 bases clipped from V and 4 bases from J, the junction kept 11 bases outside the gene matches. The CDR3 covers 15 residues. CDR3 sequence: CASNQEDRGLETQYF. CDR3 in DNA: TGCGCCAGCAACCAGGAAGACAGGGGTTTAGAGACCCAGTACTTC.

Regarding this clonotype: One end of the junction varies from germline; a read error may be responsible. The rearrangement joins TRBV11-2 to TRBJ1-2, with D maybe TRBD1 (6 bases). Germline CDR1 is SGHAT and CDR2 is FQNNGV. The CDR3 runs 16 residues. The CDR3 DNA is TGTGTCAGCAGCTCCATTCGGGACACGATCCCCTATGGCTACACCTTC. Translating gives CVSSSIRDTIPYGYTF. The entire variable domain, with the rest obtained from reference TRBV11-2 and TRBJ1-2, is as follows: EAGVAQSPRYKIIEKRQSVAFWCNPISGHATLYWYQQILGQGPKLLIQFQNNGVVDDSQLPKDRFSAERLKGVDSTLKIQPAKLEDSAVYLCVSSSIRDTIPYGYTFGSGTRLTVV.

This clonotype is a singleton in its sample. Since the CDR3 does not end with the conserved phenylalanine or tryptophan, this likely comes from a read error. This chain links TRBV11-2 with TRBJ1-5; 7 bases fit TRBD1. V dropped 5 bases and J dropped 0; count of bases not matched to a gene: 4. The CDR3 extends over 15 amino acids. Germline CDR1 is SGHAT and CDR2 is FQNNGV. In nucleotides, the CDR3 is TGTGCCAGCAGCCGTACAGGGGTTAGCAATCAGCCCCAGCATTTA. This sequence encodes CASSRTGVSNQPQHL.

Turning to this clonotype: Since a much larger clone is just one base distant, this may be a read error. V is TRBV10-3 and J is TRBJ2-7; TRBD1 matches at 10 bases. This CDR3 has 14 amino acids. Germline assignment: CDR1 ENHRY and CDR2 SYGVKD. The DNA of the CDR3 is TGTGGCATCAGTGGGGGGACAGGGGACTACGAGCAGTACTTC. As protein: CGISGGTGDYEQYF.

A note on this clonotype: The junction does not match germline at one end; this may be a read error. The chain combines TRBV11-2 with TRBJ1-2; TRBD1 agrees at 11 bases. CDR1 is SGHAT, CDR2 FQNNGV, per germline. The CDR3 runs 16 residues. The CDR3 region has the DNA TGTGCCAGCAGCCCCCGGACAGGGGGCGTCGACTATAGCTACGCCTTC. Translated, it gives CASSPRTGGVDYSYAF. The variable domain in full, with the rest retrieved from reference TRBV11-2 and TRBJ1-2, is EAGVAQSPRYKIIEKRQSVAFWCNPISGHATLYWYQQILGQGPKLLIQFQNNGVVDDSQLPKDRFSAERLKGVDSTLKIQPAKLEDSAVYLCASSPRTGGVDYSYAFGSGTRLTVV.